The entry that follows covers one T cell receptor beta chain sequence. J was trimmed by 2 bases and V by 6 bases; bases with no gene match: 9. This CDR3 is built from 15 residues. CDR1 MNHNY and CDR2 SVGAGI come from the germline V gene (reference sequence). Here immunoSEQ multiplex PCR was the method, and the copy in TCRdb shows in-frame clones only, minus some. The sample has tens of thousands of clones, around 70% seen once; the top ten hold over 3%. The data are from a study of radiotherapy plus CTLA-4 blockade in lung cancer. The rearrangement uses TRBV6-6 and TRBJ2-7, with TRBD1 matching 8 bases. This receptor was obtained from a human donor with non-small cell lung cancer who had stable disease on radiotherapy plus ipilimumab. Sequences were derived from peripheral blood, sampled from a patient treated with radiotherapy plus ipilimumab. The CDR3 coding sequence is TGTGCCAGCAGGACTCGACAGGGGCTCACCTACGAGCAGTACTTC. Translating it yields CASRTRQGLTYEQYF.